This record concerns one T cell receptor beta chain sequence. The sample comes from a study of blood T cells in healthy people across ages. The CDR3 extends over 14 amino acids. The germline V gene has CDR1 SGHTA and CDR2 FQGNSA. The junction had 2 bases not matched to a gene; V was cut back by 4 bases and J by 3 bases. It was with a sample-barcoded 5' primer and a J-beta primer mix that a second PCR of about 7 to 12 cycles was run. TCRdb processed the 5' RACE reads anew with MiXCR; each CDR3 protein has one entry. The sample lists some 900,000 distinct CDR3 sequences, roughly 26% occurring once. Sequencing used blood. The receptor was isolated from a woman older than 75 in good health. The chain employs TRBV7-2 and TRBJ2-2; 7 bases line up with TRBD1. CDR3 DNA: TGTGCCAGCAGCTGGGACAGCTACACCGGGGAGCTGTTTTTT. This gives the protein CASSWDSYTGELFF.